The T cell receptor beta chain under discussion was sequenced for a study of blood T cell repertoires in COVID-19. The V gene lost 0 bases and the J gene lost 1 base, with 4 bases spanning the gap. The CDR3 sequence is 14 residues long. CDR1 and CDR2 (germline): SGDLS, YYNGEE. Profiling relied on immunoSEQ multiplex PCR, and the TCRdb table lists in-frame clones only, not all of them. The sample includes under 300,000 clones, around 81% of them seen just once. Input material: peripheral blood. The sequence came from an older woman with active or convalescent COVID-19. V is TRBV9 and J is TRBJ2-2; D ambiguous. The CDR3 loop is CASSVGGNTGELFF. CDR3 nucleotide sequence: TGTGCCAGCAGCGTAGGAGGGAACACCGGGGAGCTGTTTTTT.